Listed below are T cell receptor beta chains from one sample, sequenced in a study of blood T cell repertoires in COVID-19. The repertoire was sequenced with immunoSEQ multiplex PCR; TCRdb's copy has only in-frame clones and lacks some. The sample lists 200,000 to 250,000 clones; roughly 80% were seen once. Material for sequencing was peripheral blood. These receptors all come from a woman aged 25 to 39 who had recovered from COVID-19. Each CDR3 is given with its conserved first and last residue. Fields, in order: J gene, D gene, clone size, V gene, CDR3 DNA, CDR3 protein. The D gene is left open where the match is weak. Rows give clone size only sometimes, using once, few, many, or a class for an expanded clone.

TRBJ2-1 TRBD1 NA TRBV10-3 TGTGCCACACAACAGGGGGACAATGAGCAGTTCTTC CATQQGDNEQFF
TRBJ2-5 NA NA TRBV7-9 TGTGCCAGCAGCTCCCTCCGGGACTCAGCTGGGGAGACCCAGTACTTC CASSSLRDSAGETQYF
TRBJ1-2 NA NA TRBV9 TGTGCCAGCAGCTTCCAGGGTTATGGCTACACCTTC CASSFQGYGYTF
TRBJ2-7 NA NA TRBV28 TGTGCCAGCAGTTCCTCAGGTAGCGCCTCCTACGAGCAGTACTTC CASSSSGSASYEQYF
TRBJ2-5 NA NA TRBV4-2 TGTGCCAGCAGCCAAGCAAGCGGTCGAGAGACCCAGTACTTC CASSQASGRETQYF
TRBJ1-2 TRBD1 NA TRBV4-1 TGCGCCAGCAGCCCCCACCAGGGGGCCAACTATGGCTACACCTTC CASSPHQGANYGYTF
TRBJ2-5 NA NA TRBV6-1 TGTGCCAGCAGTGAAGCGCTTCCCGGCGGGCAGAAAGAGACCCAGTACTTC CASSEALPGGQKETQYF
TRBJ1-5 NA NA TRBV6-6 TGTGCCAGCAGTCCTTCGGGGGGGGCTTATAGCAATCAGCCCCAGCATTTT CASSPSGGAYSNQPQHF
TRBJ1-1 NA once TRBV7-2 TGTGCCAGCAGGGAGGGGAGCAGCACTGAAGCTTTCTTT CASREGSSTEAFF
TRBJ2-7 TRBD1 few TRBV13 TGTGCCAGCAGCGGATCGGGACAGGGGAACGAGCAGTACTTC CASSGSGQGNEQYF
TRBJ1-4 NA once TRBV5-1 TGCGCCAGCAGCTCCGACAGTAATGAAAAACTGTTTTTT CASSSDSNEKLFF
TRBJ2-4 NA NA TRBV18 TGTGCCAGCTCAACCGGGGGACTAGCCAAAAACATTCAGTACTTC CASSTGGLAKNIQYF
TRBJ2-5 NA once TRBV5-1 TGCGCCAGCAGCCGGAGACAGCTAACCCAAGAGACCCAGTACTTC CASSRRQLTQETQYF
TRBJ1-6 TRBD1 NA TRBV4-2 TGTGCCAGCAGCCAAGTTGGACAGGGTTATAATTCACCCCTCCACTTT CASSQVGQGYNSPLHF
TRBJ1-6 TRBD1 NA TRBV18 TGTGCCAGCTCACCAACCGGGACAGGGGGTCTGCAGTCACCCCTCCACTTT CASSPTGTGGLQSPLHF
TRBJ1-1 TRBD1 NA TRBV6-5 TGTGCCAGCAGTTACTCTCGGACAGGGACCACTGAAGCTTTCTTT CASSYSRTGTTEAFF
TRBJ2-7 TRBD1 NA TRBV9 TGTGCCAGCAGCCCCCGGGACAGGGGCTCTCTCGAGCAGTACTTC CASSPRDRGSLEQYF
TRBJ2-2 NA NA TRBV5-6 TGTGCCAGCAGCTTGCTTTCCGGGGAGCTGTTTTTT CASSLLSGELFF
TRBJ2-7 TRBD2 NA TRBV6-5 TGTGCCAGCAACTCGCGGGAGGGCCGCGAGCAGTACTTC CASNSREGREQYF
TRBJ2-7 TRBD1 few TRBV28 TGTGCCAGCAGTTCCCCGACAGGGGGCACCTACGAGCAGTACTTC CASSSPTGGTYEQYF
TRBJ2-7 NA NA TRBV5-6 TGTGCCAGCAGCTTGGGACAGAAATCCTACGAGCAGTACTTC CASSLGQKSYEQYF
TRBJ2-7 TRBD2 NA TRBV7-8 TGTGCCAGCAGCCCCGGGACTAGCGGACTTTACGAGCAGTACTTC CASSPGTSGLYEQYF
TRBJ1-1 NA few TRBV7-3 TGTGCCAGCAGCTCTGCTGCGGGGGCAACTGAAGCTTTCTTT CASSSAAGATEAFF
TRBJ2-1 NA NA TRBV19 TGTGCCAGTAGGTCCAGGGGCTCCTACAATGAGCAGTTCTTC CASRSRGSYNEQFF
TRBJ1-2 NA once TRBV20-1 TGCAGTGCTAGAGGCGCCCATGGCTACACCTTC CSARGAHGYTF
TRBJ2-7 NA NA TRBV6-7 TGTGCCAGCAGTTCAGGGTTTCCGGACGAGCAGTACTTC CASSSGFPDEQYF
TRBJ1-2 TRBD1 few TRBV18 TGTGCCAGCCACGGACAGGAGACTAACTATGGCTACACCTTC CASHGQETNYGYTF
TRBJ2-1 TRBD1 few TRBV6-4 TGTGCCAGCAGTGACTCGGGGACAGCAGATATTGGTGAGCAGTTCTTC CASSDSGTADIGEQFF
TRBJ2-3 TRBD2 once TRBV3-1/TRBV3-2 TGTGCCAGCAGCCAAGGCTTAGCGGGAGACGATACGCAGTATTTT CASSQGLAGDDTQYF
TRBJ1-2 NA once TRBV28 TGTGCCAGCAGGGGACAATCTAACTATGGCTACACCTTC CASRGQSNYGYTF
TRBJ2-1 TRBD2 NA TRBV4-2 TGTGCCAGCAGCCAGGACGGGGGGGGTAGGTCCTACAATGAGCAGTTCTTC CASSQDGGGRSYNEQFF
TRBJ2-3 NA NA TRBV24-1 TGTGCCACCAGTGATCACAGGGCATTGACAGATACGCAGTATTTT CATSDHRALTDTQYF
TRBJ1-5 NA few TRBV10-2 TGCGCCAGCAGTGAGGAGTCCCAGCCCCAGCATTTT CASSEESQPQHF
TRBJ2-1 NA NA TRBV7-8 TGTGCCAGCAGCCCACTCCGAATCTCCTACAATGAGCAGTTCTTC CASSPLRISYNEQFF
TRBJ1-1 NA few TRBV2 TGTGCTGGCTCCTCGCCCCACACTGAAGCTTTCTTT CAGSSPHTEAFF
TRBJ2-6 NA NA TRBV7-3 TGTGCCAGCAGCCCCACCCCGGGCTCTGGGGCCAACGTCCTGACTTTC CASSPTPGSGANVLTF
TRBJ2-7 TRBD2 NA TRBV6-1 TGTGCCAGCAGTGAAGCTAGCGGGGGCCCCTACGAGCAGTACTTC CASSEASGGPYEQYF
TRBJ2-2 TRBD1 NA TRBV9 TGTGCCAGCAGCCCCTGGGACAGCCCCGGGGAGCTGTTTTTT CASSPWDSPGELFF
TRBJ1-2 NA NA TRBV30 TGTGCCTGGAGTGTACGCGTAAACTATGGCTACACCTTC CAWSVRVNYGYTF
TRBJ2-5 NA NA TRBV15 TGTGCCACCAGCAGGACTAGTAAAGAGACCCAGTACTTC CATSRTSKETQYF
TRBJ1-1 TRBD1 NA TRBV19 TGTGCCAGTAGTGTCCCAGGGGGCACTGAAGCTTTCTTT CASSVPGGTEAFF
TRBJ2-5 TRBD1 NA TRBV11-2 TGTGCCAGCAGCTTTCCCCGGGACAGGGAAGGAGAGACCCAGTACTTC CASSFPRDREGETQYF
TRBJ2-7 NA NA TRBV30 TGTGCCTGGGGACTCGGGAACGAGCAGTACTTC CAWGLGNEQYF
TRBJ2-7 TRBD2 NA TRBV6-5 TGTGCCACTAGCGGCCACGTGGGAGAGCAGTACTTC CATSGHVGEQYF
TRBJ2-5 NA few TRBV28 TGTGCCAGCAGTTTGGCAGAGACCCAGTACTTC CASSLAETQYF
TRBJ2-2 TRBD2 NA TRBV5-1 TGCGCCAGCAGCTTGGGGCTAGCGGGCCCCACCGGGGAGCTGTTTTTT CASSLGLAGPTGELFF
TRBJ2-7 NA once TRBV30 TGTGCCTTTAGCGATTCCTACGAGCAGTACTTC CAFSDSYEQYF
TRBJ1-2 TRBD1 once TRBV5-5 TGTGCCAGCAGCTTTCGGGGCCAGGGGGTGGATGGCTACACCTTC CASSFRGQGVDGYTF
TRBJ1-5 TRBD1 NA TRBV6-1 TGTGCCAGCAGTGAATATGCAGGGGGTGTGTGGAATCAGCCCCAGCATTTT CASSEYAGGVWNQPQHF
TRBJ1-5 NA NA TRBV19 TGTGCCCCCGGTCCGCCGAGCAATCAGCCCCAGCATTTT CAPGPPSNQPQHF
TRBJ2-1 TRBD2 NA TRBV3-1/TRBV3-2 TGTGCCAGCAGCCCGTCTAGCGGGACCTTCAATGAGCAGTTCTTC CASSPSSGTFNEQFF
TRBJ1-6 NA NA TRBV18 TGTGCCAGCTCAAGAGGGGGCTCCTATAATTCACCCCTCCACTTT CASSRGGSYNSPLHF
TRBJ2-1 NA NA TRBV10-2 TGCGCCAGCAGTGAGTCGGGGCTAGCGCGCGACTACAATGAGCAGTTCTTC CASSESGLARDYNEQFF
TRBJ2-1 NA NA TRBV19 TGTGCCAGTAGTATTTCGAATGAGCAGTTCTTC CASSISNEQFF
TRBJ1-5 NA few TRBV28 TGTGCCAGCAGTTTATTGGGGGGACCCAAGACGCCCCAGCATTTT CASSLLGGPKTPQHF
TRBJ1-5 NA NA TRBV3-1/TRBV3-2 TGTGCCAGCAGCCAGTGGACAGATCAGCCCCAGCATTTT CASSQWTDQPQHF
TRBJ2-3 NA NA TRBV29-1 TGCAGCGTTGAACCCGGGAGAGTTTTAATCGGGACAGATACGCAGTATTTT CSVEPGRVLIGTDTQYF